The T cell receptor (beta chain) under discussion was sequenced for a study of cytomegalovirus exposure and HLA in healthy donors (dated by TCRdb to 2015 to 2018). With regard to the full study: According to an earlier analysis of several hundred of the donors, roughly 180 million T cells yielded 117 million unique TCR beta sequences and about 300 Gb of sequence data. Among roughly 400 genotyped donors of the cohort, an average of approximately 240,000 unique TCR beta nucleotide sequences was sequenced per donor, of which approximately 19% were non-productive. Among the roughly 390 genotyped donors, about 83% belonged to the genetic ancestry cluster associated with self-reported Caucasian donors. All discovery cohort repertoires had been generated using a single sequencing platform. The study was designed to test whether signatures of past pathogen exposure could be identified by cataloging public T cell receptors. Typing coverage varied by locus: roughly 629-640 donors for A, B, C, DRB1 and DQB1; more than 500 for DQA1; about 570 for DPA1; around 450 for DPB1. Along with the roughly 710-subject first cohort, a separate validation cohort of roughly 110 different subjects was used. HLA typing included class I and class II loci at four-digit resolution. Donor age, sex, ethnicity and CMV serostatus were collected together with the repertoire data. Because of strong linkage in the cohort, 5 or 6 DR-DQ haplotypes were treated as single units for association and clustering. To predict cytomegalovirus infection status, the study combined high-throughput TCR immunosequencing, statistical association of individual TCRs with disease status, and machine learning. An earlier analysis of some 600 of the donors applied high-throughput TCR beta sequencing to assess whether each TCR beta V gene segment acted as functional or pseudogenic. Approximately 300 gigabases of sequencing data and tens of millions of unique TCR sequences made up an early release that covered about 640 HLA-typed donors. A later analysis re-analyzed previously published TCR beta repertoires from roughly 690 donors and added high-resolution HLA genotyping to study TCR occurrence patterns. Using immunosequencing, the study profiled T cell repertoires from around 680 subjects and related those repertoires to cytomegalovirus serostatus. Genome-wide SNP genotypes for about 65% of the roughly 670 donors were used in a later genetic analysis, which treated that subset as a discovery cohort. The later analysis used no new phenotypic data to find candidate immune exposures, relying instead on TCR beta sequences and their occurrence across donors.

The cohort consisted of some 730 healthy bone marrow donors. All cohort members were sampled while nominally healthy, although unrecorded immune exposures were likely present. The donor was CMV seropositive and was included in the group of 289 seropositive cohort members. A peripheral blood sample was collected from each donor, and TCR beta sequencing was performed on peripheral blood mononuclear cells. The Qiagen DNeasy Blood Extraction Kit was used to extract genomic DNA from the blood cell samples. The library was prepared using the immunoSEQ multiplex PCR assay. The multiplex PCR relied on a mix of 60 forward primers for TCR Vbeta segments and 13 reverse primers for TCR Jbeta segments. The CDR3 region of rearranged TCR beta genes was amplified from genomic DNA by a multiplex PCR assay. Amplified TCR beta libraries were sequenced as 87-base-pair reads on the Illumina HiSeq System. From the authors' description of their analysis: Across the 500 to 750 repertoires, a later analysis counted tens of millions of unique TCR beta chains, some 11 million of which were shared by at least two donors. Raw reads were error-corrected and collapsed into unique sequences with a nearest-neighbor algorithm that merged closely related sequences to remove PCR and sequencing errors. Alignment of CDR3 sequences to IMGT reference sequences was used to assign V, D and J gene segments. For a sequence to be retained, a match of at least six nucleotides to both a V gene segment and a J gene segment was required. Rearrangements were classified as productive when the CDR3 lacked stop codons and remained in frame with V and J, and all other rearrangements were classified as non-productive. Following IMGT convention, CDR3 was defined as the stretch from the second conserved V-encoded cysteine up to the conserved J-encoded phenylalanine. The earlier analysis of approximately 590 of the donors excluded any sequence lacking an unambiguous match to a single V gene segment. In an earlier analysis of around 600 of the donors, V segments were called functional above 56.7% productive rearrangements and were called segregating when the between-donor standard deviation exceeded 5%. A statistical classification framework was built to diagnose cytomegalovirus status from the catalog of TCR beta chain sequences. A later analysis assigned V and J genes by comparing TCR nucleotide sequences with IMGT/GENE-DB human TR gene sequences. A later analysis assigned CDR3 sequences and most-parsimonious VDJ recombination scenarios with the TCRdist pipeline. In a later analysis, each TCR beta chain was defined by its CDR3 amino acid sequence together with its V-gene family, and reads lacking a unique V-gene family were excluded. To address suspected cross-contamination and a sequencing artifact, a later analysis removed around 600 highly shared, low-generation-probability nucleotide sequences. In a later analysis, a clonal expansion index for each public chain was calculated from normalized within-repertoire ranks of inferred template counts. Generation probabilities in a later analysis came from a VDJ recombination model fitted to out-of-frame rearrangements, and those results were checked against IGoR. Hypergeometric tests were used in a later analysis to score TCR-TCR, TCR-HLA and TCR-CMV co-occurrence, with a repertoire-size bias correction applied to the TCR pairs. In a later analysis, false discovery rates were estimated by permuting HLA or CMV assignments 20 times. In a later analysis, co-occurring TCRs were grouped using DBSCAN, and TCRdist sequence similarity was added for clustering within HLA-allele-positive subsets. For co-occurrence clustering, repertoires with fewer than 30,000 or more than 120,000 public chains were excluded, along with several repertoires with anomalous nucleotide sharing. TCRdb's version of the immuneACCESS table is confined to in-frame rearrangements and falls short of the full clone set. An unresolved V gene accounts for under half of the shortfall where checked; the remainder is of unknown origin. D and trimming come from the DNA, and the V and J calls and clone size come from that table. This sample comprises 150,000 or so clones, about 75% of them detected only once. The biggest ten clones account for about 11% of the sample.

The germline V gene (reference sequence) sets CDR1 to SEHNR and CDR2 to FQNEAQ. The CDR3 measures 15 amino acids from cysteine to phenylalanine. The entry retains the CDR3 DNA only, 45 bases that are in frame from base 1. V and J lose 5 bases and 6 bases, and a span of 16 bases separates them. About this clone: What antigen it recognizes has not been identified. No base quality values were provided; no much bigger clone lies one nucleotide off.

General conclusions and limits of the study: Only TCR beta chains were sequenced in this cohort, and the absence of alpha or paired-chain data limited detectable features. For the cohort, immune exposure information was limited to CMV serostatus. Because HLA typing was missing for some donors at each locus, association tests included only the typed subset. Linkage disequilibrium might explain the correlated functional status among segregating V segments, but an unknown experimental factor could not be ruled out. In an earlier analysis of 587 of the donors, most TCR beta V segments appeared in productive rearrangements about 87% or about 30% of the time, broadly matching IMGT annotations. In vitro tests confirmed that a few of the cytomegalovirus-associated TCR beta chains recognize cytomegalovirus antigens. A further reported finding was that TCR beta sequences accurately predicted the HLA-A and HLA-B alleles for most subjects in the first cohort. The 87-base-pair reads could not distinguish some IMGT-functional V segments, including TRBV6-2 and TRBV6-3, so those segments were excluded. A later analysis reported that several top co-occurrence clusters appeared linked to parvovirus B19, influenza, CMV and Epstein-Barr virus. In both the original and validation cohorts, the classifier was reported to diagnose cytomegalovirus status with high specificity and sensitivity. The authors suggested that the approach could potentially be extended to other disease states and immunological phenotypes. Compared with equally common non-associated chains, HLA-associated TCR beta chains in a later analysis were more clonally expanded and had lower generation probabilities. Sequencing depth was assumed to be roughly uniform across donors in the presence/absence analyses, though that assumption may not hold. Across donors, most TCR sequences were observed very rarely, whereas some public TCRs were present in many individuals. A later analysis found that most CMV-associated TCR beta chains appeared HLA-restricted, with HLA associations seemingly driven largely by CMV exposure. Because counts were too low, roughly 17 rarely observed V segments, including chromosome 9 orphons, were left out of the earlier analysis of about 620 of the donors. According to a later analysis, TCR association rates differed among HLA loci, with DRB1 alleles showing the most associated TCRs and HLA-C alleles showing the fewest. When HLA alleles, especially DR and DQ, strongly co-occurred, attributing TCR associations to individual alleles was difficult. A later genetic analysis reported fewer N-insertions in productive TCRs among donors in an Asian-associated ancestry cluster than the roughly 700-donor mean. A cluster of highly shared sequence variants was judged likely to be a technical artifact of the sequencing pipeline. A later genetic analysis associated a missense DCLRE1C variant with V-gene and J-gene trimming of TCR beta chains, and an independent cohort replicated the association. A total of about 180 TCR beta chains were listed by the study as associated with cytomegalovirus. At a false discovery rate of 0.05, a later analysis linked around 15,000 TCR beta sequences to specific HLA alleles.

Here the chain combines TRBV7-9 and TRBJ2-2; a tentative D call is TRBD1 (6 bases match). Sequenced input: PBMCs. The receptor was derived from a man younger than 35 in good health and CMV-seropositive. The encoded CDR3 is CASSRRRGPAGELFF. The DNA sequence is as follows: TGTGCCAGCAGCCGGCGCAGGGGCCCGGCCGGGGAGCTGTTTTTT.